This T cell receptor (beta chain) is drawn from a study of T cells in Graves' hyperthyroidism and ophthalmopathy. Amplified regions were TCR beta CDR3 sequences from RNA transcripts. Carried out on the TCR CDR3, a first-round RT-PCR used the HTBI primer set. TCRdb independently ran MiXCR on the multiplex PCR reads; one entry per CDR3 protein. The sample has 600,000 or so distinct CDR3 sequences, 40% to 55% seen once. On this clonotype: One end of the junction does not line up with germline, which may come from a read error.

Germline CDR1 is WSHSY and CDR2 is SAAADI. The CDR3 runs 14 residues. This receptor was identified in a woman aged 18 to 35 with Graves' hyperthyroidism. The chain carries TRBV10-2 and TRBJ1-5; 7 nucleotides match TRBD1. Sequencing input: peripheral blood or thyroid tissue (not recorded which). The CDR3 bases are TGTGCCAGCTCATCCAACAGGGGTTTCCAGCCCCAGCATTTT. Residues: CASSSNRGFQPQHF.